This T cell receptor (beta chain) was sequenced for a study of blood T cell repertoires in COVID-19. Turning to the study itself: The United States, Italy and Spain provided the acute and convalescent COVID-19 samples.

Libraries were prepared by immunoSEQ multiplex PCR; TCRdb keeps only in-frame clonotypes and omits some of them. The sample gives tens of thousands of clones, roughly four fifths of which show up once; 2% to 2.5% is in the top ten. The germline V gene encodes CDR1 MDHEN and CDR2 SYDVKM. The V and J ends lost 3 bases and 9 bases, in that order; junction bases with no gene match: 10. The CDR3 is 16 amino acids. The chain combines TRBV28 with TRBJ1-6; 8 nucleotides align to TRBD1. This sequence was found in a man in his 70s with COVID-19, enrolled during active disease. Source material: peripheral blood. CDR3 sequence: CASSFPGQGAVSPLHF. The CDR3 nucleotides read TGTGCCAGCAGTTTCCCCGGGCAGGGGGCAGTTTCACCCCTCCACTTT.